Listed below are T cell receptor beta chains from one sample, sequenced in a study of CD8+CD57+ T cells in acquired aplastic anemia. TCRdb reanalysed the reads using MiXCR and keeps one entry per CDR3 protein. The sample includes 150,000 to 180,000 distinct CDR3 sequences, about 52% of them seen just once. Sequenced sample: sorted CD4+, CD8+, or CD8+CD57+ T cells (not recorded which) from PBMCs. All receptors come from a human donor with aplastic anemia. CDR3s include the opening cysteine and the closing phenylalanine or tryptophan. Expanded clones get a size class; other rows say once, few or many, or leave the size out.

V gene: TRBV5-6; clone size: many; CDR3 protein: CASSSSGGVGQYF
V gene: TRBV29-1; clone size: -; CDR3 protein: CSARQGPATDTQYF
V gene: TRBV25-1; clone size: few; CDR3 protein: CASSDPGTGDGYTF
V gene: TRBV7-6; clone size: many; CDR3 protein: CASSLRGNQETQYF
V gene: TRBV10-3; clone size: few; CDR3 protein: CAISVSLDTQYF
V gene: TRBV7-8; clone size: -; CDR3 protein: CAVAGARTGELFF
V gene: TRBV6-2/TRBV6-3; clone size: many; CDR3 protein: CASSPSAPKMNYGYTF
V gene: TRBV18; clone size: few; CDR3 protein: CASSSTGNTEAFF
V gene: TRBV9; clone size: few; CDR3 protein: CASSVADGAPDEQYF
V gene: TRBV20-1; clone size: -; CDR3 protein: CSARGQGGSPLHF
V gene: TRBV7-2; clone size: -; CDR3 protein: CASSRTGGTSPLHF
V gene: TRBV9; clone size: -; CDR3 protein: CASSPSEGTGRLGEQYF
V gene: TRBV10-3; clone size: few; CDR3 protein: CATGLDRANSPLHF
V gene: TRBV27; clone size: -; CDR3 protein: CASSLKSDRVDGYTF
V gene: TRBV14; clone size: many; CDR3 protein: CASSGRGLGNTIYF
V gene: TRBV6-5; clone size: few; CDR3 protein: CASSYSGSGGLDTQYF
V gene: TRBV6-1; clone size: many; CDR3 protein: CASSEDLSSGNTIYF
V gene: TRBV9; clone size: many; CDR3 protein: CASSVVGGEETQYF
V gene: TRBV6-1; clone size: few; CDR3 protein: CASEGGRGATNEKLFF
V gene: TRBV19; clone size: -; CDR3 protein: CASSIGAGGEQYF
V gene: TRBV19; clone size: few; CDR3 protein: CASSMTEIGYTF
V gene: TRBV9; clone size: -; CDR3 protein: CASSVARDYGYTF
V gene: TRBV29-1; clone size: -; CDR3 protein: CSVPGGDYGYTIYF
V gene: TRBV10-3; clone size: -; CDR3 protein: CAISESWAGGPYNEQFF